These 7 T cell receptor beta chains were sequenced from one sample in a study of radiotherapy plus CTLA-4 blockade in lung cancer (dated by TCRdb to about 2018). Libraries were prepared through the immunoSEQ multiplex PCR assay. TCRdb's version of the immuneACCESS table is confined to in-frame rearrangements and falls short of the full clone set. An unresolved V gene accounts for under half of the shortfall where checked; the remainder is of unknown origin. The sample profile shows about 95,000 clones; around 86% of them were found once. The ten largest account for 3% to 3.5% of the sample. This material consisted of peripheral blood, taken from a patient treated with radiotherapy plus ipilimumab. All receptors derive from a human donor with non-small cell lung cancer who had a partial response to radiotherapy plus ipilimumab.

The chain links TRBV19 to TRBJ1-5; 8 nucleotides line up with TRBD1. After removal of 6 bases from V and 4 bases from J, the junction contained 5 bases not matched to a gene. This CDR3 has 14 residues. Germline V gene lookup returns CDR1 LNHDA and CDR2 SQIVND (reference sequence). CDR3 residues: CASRIQGGNQPQHF. The CDR3 DNA reads as TGTGCCAGTAGGATACAGGGGGGAAATCAGCCCCAGCATTTT. Full variable domain (outside the CDR3, taken from reference TRBV19 and TRBJ1-5): DGGITQSPKYLFRKEGQNVTLSCEQNLNHDAMYWYRQDPGQGLRLIYYSQIVNDFQKGDIAEGYSVSREKKESFPLTVTSAQKNPTAFYLCASRIQGGNQPQHFGDGTRLSIL.

The rearrangement uses TRBV18 and TRBJ2-5, with a weak D call TRBD2 (5 bases). V dropped 5 bases and J dropped 2 bases, with 12 bases sitting between them. CDR3 length equals 14 residues. The germline V gene encodes CDR1 KGHSH and CDR2 LQKENI. CDR3 amino acids: CASSNGVGQETQYF. Here the CDR3 DNA reads TGTGCCAGCTCAAACGGGGTCGGACAAGAGACCCAGTACTTC.

The chain combines TRBV27 with TRBJ2-2; TRBD2 aligns across 9 bases. The V gene's germline CDR1 is MNHEY and CDR2 SMNVEV (reference sequence). The CDR3 extends over 17 amino acids. V lost 8 bases and J lost 6; bases outside the gene matches: 16. CDR3 amino acids: CASSPGSGGRGAGELFF. For the CDR3, the DNA is TGTGCCAGCTCCCCCGGGAGCGGGGGGCGGGGAGCCGGGGAGCTGTTTTTT.

The chain combines TRBV28 with TRBJ1-1; TRBD1 matches 9 bases. V lost 6 bases to trimming and J lost 1 base; unmatched junction nucleotides: 3. The CDR3 spans 14 residues. CDR1 MDHEN and CDR2 SYDVKM come from the germline V gene. The CDR3 loop reads CASSGQGKNTEAFF. The CDR3 nucleotides are TGTGCCAGCAGCGGACAGGGGAAGAACACTGAAGCTTTCTTT.

The CDR3: CASSLSGGNTGELFF. In DNA form, the CDR3 reads TGTGCCAGCTCACTTTCCGGCGGGAATACCGGGGAGCTGTTTTTT. The chain combines TRBV18 with TRBJ2-2, with D maybe TRBD2 (6 bases). Trimming pared 4 bases from V and 5 bases from J, leaving 14 bases between. Germline V gene sequence: CDR1 KGHSH, CDR2 LQKENI. This CDR3 is 15 amino acids long.

This clone was counted only a few times. This sequence joins TRBV7-2 and TRBJ2-7; D may be TRBD1 (6 bases). CDR1 is SGHTA, CDR2 FQGNSA, per germline. The V end was cut by 1 base, the J end by 0 bases, with 10 bases between. The CDR3 contains 15 residues. The CDR3 sequence is CASSLVQGSSYEQYF. CDR3 nucleotide sequence: TGTGCCAGCAGCTTAGTTCAGGGGTCCTCCTACGAGCAGTACTTC.

The sample holds one count of this clone. The rearrangement joins TRBV7-3 to TRBJ2-1; 10 positions agree with TRBD2. Germline V gives CDR1 SGHTA, CDR2 FQGTGA. After removal of 5 bases from V and 9 bases from J, the junction contained 7 bases not matched to a gene. CDR3 length: 14 residues. The CDR3 spells CASSPGLAVPEQFF. The CDR3 DNA follows: TGTGCCAGCAGCCCCGGACTAGCGGTGCCTGAGCAGTTCTTC.